Listed below are T cell receptor beta chains from one sample, sequenced in a study of cytomegalovirus exposure and HLA in healthy donors. Produced via immunoSEQ multiplex PCR; TCRdb's table is partial and in-frame only. The sample has over 45,000 clones, about 81% seen once; the top ten hold roughly 2.4%. Sequencing used PBMCs. These receptors all come from a boy aged 5-17 years in good health and CMV-seropositive. The CDR3 runs from the conserved cysteine through the conserved F or W. Fields, in order: V gene, J gene, clone size, D gene, CDR3 protein, CDR3 DNA. D genes are given only for firm matches. Size tells how often a clone was seen (once, few, many) or the class of an expanded clone, and some rows leave it out.

>TRBV4-1|TRBJ1-2|few|-
CASSHTPLRERYGYTF
TGCGCCAGCAGCCATACCCCGCTGCGGGAAAGGTATGGCTACACCTTC
>TRBV18|TRBJ1-6|-|TRBD1
CASSPQPGQNSPLHF
TGTGCCAGCTCACCCCAACCGGGACAGAATTCACCCCTCCACTTT
>TRBV6-1|TRBJ1-2|-|-
CASTPTPTRGYTF
TGTGCCAGCACCCCGACACCGACCAGAGGCTACACCTTC
>TRBV9|TRBJ1-3|-|TRBD1
CASSPTGEYGNTIYF
TGTGCCAGCAGCCCGACAGGGGAATATGGAAACACCATATATTTT
>TRBV7-3|TRBJ2-3|-|-
CASSLVSVDTQYF
TGTGCCAGCAGCTTAGTTAGCGTAGATACGCAGTATTTT
>TRBV6-5|TRBJ2-5|-|TRBD2
CASSYSGGDQETQYF
TGTGCCAGCAGTTATAGCGGGGGGGACCAAGAGACCCAGTACTTC
>TRBV5-5|TRBJ1-2|-|TRBD1
CASSLVVTGTDYGYTF
TGTGCCAGCAGCTTGGTGGTGACAGGGACAGACTATGGCTACACCTTC
>TRBV5-4|TRBJ2-1|-|-
CASTSYNSYNEQFF
TGTGCCAGCACCTCGTACAACTCCTACAATGAGCAGTTCTTC
>TRBV5-4|TRBJ2-3|-|TRBD2
CASSLTTQRGRTQYF
TGTGCCAGCAGCTTGACCACCCAGCGGGGGCGGACGCAGTATTTT
>TRBV27|TRBJ1-1|-|-
CASSRGKTEAFF
TGTGCCAGCAGCAGGGGTAAGACTGAAGCTTTCTTT
>TRBV7-3|TRBJ2-1|-|TRBD2
CASSFSSGAYNEQFF
TGTGCCAGCAGCTTTTCTAGCGGGGCCTACAATGAGCAGTTCTTC
>TRBV7-8|TRBJ2-5|-|-
CASSPLTGTEETQYF
TGTGCCAGCAGCCCACTGACAGGGACTGAGGAGACCCAGTACTTC
>TRBV4-2|TRBJ1-5|-|-
CASSPRGGEGQPQHF
TGTGCCAGCAGCCCCCGGGGGGGGGAAGGTCAGCCCCAGCATTTT
>TRBV27|TRBJ2-5|-|-
CASSFGQDKETQYF
TGTGCCAGCAGTTTTGGGCAGGATAAAGAGACCCAGTACTTC
>TRBV9|TRBJ2-5|-|-
CASSVEWGEETQYF
TGTGCCAGCAGCGTAGAATGGGGGGAAGAGACCCAGTACTTC
>TRBV15|TRBJ2-7|-|-
CATSSRGHPPDERYF
TGTGCCACCAGCAGCCGCGGACACCCCCCCGACGAGCGGTACTTC
>TRBV5-5|TRBJ2-7|-|-
CASSLAVEQYF
TGTGCCAGCAGCTTGGCAGTCGAGCAGTACTTC
>TRBV7-3|TRBJ1-1|once|-
CASSLDGSTEAFF
TGTGCCAGCAGCCTAGATGGGAGTACTGAAGCTTTCTTT
>TRBV7-9|TRBJ2-7|-|-
CASSSRTGSYEQYF
TGTGCCAGCAGCTCCCGGACTGGATCCTACGAGCAGTACTTC
>TRBV11-2|TRBJ2-5|-|TRBD1
CASSPWGQGSETQYF
TGTGCCAGCAGCCCCTGGGGACAGGGGAGCGAGACCCAGTACTTC
>TRBV6-5|TRBJ2-1|-|TRBD1
CASSYSGGTGVGEQFF
TGTGCCAGCAGTTACTCCGGGGGGACAGGGGTCGGTGAGCAGTTCTTC
>TRBV6-5|TRBJ1-4|-|-
CASSAGYLGNEKLFF
TGTGCCAGCAGTGCAGGGTATCTAGGAAATGAAAAACTGTTTTTT
>TRBV15|TRBJ1-4|-|TRBD1
CATSPGTVEKLFF
TGTGCCACCAGTCCCGGGACAGTTGAAAAACTGTTTTTT
>TRBV7-7|TRBJ2-1|-|-
CASSPGVNNEQFF
TGTGCTAGCAGCCCCGGGGTCAACAATGAGCAGTTCTTC
>TRBV19|TRBJ2-1|-|TRBD2
CASSISGGEYNEQFF
TGTGCCAGTAGTATAAGCGGGGGGGAATACAATGAGCAGTTCTTC
>TRBV28|TRBJ1-3|once|TRBD1
CASKGASSGNTIYF
TGTGCCAGCAAGGGGGCCAGCTCTGGAAACACCATATATTTT
>TRBV21-1|TRBJ1-4|once|-
CASSKVAGNEKLFF
TGTGCCAGCAGCAAAGTTGCAGGTAATGAAAAACTGTTTTTT
>TRBV2|TRBJ2-7|once|TRBD2
CASSTSGYEQYF
TGTGCCAGCAGTACTAGCGGCTACGAGCAGTACTTC
>TRBV7-3|TRBJ2-3|-|-
CASSLTLTGTDTQYF
TGTGCCAGCAGCCTAACCTTGACAGGCACAGATACGCAGTATTTT
>TRBV6-1|TRBJ1-2|-|-
CASSGPNRVYGYTF
TGTGCCAGCAGTGGCCCCAACCGGGTCTATGGCTACACCTTC
>TRBV19|TRBJ1-6|once|TRBD1
CASRTGQDSPLHF
TGTGCCAGTAGGACAGGGCAGGATTCACCCCTCCACTTT
>TRBV11-2|TRBJ2-7|-|-
CASSSIGARHYYEQYF
TGTGCCAGCAGCTCGATAGGGGCACGCCACTACTACGAGCAGTACTTC
>TRBV11-2|TRBJ2-2|-|-
CASSLSAGELFF
TGTGCCAGCAGCTTATCCGCCGGGGAGCTGTTTTTT
>TRBV19|TRBJ1-5|-|-
CASGLQGTAQHF
TGTGCCAGTGGGCTCCAGGGGACGGCCCAGCATTTT
>TRBV15|TRBJ1-2|-|-
CATSRDKGQHGYTF
TGTGCCACCAGCAGAGATAAGGGGCAACATGGCTACACCTTC
>TRBV5-6|TRBJ2-3|-|TRBD2
CASSWRELAGVGDTQYF
TGTGCCAGCAGCTGGCGAGAACTAGCGGGGGTGGGAGATACGCAGTATTTT
>TRBV12-5|TRBJ2-1|-|-
CASGKSAGARVTGIEQFF
TGTGCTAGTGGTAAATCGGCCGGAGCGCGCGTGACCGGGATTGAGCAGTTCTTC
>TRBV7-9|TRBJ2-7|-|TRBD1
CASSFLVAGGYEQYF
TGTGCCAGCAGCTTTCTCGTGGCAGGGGGCTACGAGCAGTACTTC
>TRBV28|TRBJ1-3|-|TRBD1
CASSRTGPAYTIYF
TGTGCCAGCAGTCGGACAGGTCCCGCGTACACCATATATTTT
>TRBV9|TRBJ2-1|few|TRBD1
CASSPRGQSYNEQFF
TGTGCCAGCAGCCCTAGGGGGCAATCCTACAATGAGCAGTTCTTC
>TRBV5-6|TRBJ2-5|-|-
CASSREQETQYF
TGTGCCAGCAGCAGGGAGCAAGAGACCCAGTACTTC
>TRBV7-3|TRBJ2-3|-|-
CASSSGGLNTQYF
TGTGCCAGCAGCTCGGGGGGCCTCAACACGCAGTATTTT
>TRBV5-6|TRBJ2-2|-|TRBD1
CASSWRPGQKNTGELFF
TGTGCCAGCAGTTGGAGGCCGGGACAGAAGAACACCGGGGAGCTGTTTTTT
>TRBV6-6|TRBJ1-5|-|-
CASSLPDWYSNQPQHF
TGTGCCAGCAGTTTACCGGACTGGTATAGCAATCAGCCCCAGCATTTT
>TRBV27|TRBJ2-5|-|-
CASKGPGVETQYF
TGTGCCAGCAAGGGGCCAGGCGTGGAGACCCAGTACTTC
>TRBV6-1|TRBJ2-7|-|-
CASSATGSTYEQYF
TGTGCCAGCAGTGCCACAGGGAGTACCTACGAGCAGTACTTC
>TRBV27|TRBJ1-2|-|-
CASGDGTGRNYGYTF
TGTGCCAGCGGGGACGGGACTGGACGTAACTATGGCTACACCTTC
>TRBV6-1|TRBJ2-3|once|TRBD1
CASLSDRGTDTQYF
TGTGCCAGCCTGTCGGACAGGGGGACAGATACGCAGTATTTT
>TRBV5-4|TRBJ1-2|-|-
CASSSVSNYGYTF
TGTGCCAGCAGTTCTGTCTCTAACTATGGCTACACCTTC
>TRBV7-2|TRBJ2-7|-|TRBD2
CASSLTSGGSYEQYF
TGTGCCAGCAGCTTGACTAGCGGGGGTAGCTACGAGCAGTACTTC
>TRBV19|TRBJ2-7|-|TRBD2
CASSIIAGSSYEQYF
TGTGCCAGTAGTATAATAGCGGGGAGCTCCTACGAGCAGTACTTC
>TRBV7-9|TRBJ1-2|-|-
CASSLDSSNYGYTF
TGTGCCAGCAGCTTAGACAGCTCTAACTATGGCTACACCTTC
>TRBV9|TRBJ1-4|-|-
CASSVAGVHEKLFF
TGTGCCAGCAGCGTAGCAGGGGTTCATGAAAAACTGTTTTTT
>TRBV18|TRBJ2-1|-|TRBD1
CASSLSHRGAYNEQFF
TGTGCCAGCTCACTATCTCACAGGGGGGCGTACAATGAGCAGTTCTTC
>TRBV11-2|TRBJ1-2|medium-sized|-
CASSFGTPVNYGYTF
TGTGCCAGCAGCTTCGGGACTCCTGTTAACTATGGCTACACCTTC